This T cell receptor (beta chain) is from a study of T cell responses to AZD1222 COVID-19 vaccine (TCRdb year 2021). About the full investigation: Because spike-specific TCR depth and breadth did not differ between the two schedules, AZD1222 recipients who got a second dose at roughly 4 weeks were pooled with those who got a second dose at roughly 12 weeks. Trial participants were enrolled by age into subgroups of 18-55, 56-69 and 70-plus years, and 148, 28 and 57 TCR-sequenced participants, respectively, were included in these subgroups. TCR sequencing was performed for some 250 trial participants, of whom about 200 were given two doses of AZD1222 and around 26 were given two doses of MenACWY control vaccine.

The time point tag for this specimen amounts to: baseline before first vaccination. Vaccinee samples came from UK trials COV001 and COV002, including a single-blind randomized controlled phase 2/3 trial of AZD1222 (ChAdOx1 nCoV-19) in healthy adults. For TCRbeta chain sequencing, PBMC samples were collected from trial participants at day 0 and at day 28 after the second dose. The CDR3 regions of human TCRbeta chains were subjected to immunosequencing. The authors' analysis ran thus. TCRs in the repertoires were matched against a reference library of SARS-CoV-2-specific TCRs that had been generated with the MIRA antigen-specificity platform. Breadth was defined as the fraction of unique TCRs that were SARS-CoV-2-associated. Depth was defined as the fraction of total T cells that were SARS-CoV-2-associated. Using the MIRA data, every spike-specific TCR was mapped to the spike region that the TCR reacted to and assigned to either a CD4 or a CD8 class. Log10-transformed breadth and depth values were compared by one-way ANOVA with Sidak's multiple comparisons tests. TCRdb re-hosts the immuneACCESS table, in-frame sequences only. Its copies lack some clones; in the studies checked, an unresolved V gene accounts for under half of them, and the cause for the rest is not known. D and trimming come from the DNA, and the V and J calls and clone size come from that table. This sample comprises about 78,000 clones, 87% of them detected only once. Roughly a quarter of the sample is taken by the ten largest.

Study-wide findings and limitations: In the small 56-69-year group, the increase in depth fell short of significance, most likely because of low power. Conclusions about previously exposed vaccinees are limited because only five to seven AZD1222 recipients were SARS-CoV-2 seropositive at baseline. After two AZD1222 doses, spike-specific TCR breadth and depth were significantly higher than at day 0 and than in MenACWY recipients. Because no day 14 peak-response samples were available, the repertoires could be characterized only after the peak T cell response. The vaccine-associated CD4 TCRs covered the entire spike protein, and the dominant responses fell in regions 160-218 and 743-854. Participants were mostly white British, with more females than males. The authors suggested clonal diversity may have been underestimated. Nearly half of unique spike-specific TCRs reportedly recognized epitopes outside regions mutated in the B.1.351 and B.1.1.7 variants.

This clone was recorded once. The antigen this receptor binds is unknown. No base quality values were provided; no much bigger clone lies one nucleotide off. V is shortened by 6 bases, J by 5 bases, and the region joining them spans 13 bases. The CDR3 sequence holds 13 residues, the cysteine and phenylalanine included. The sequence is cut down to CDR3 DNA, 39 bases in frame from base 1. Taken from the germline V gene, the CDR1 and CDR2 loops are ENHRY and SYGVKD. The sequencing used peripheral blood, collected on day 0 of AZD1222 vaccination. The sequence links TRBV10-3 to TRBJ1-1; 6 matching bases give a weak D call of TRBD1. The sequence came from an adult in good health. The DNA sequence is TGTGCCATCAGCCCAAGGGGGGAGACTGAAGCTTTCTTT. Protein translation: CAISPRGETEAFF.